This T cell receptor (beta chain) was documented in a study of beta chain features in type 1 diabetes. Study information: In age, gender and cell yields, patients were similar to healthy donors. Study findings and constraints: Although PCR might favor shorter templates, it would do so equally in patients and controls.

This clone appeared a few times. Its antigen is currently unknown. What was sequenced were expressed TCRB transcripts, since all of the isolated RNA had been reverse transcribed. Here immunoSEQ multiplex PCR was the method, and the copy in TCRdb shows in-frame clones only, minus some. The sample yields tens of thousands of clones, around 32% seen once. Using CD45RO/CCR7/CD25/CD127/CD95/CD27, CD4+ naive, central memory, regulatory and stem cell-like memory cells were sorted. In all sorted populations, purity surpassed 95%. The sample consisted of stem cell memory CD4+ T cells from blood. The receptor's source is a woman between 18 and 30 years old in good health.

The CDR3 is CAWSVGAGETQYF. As DNA, the CDR3 is TGTGCCTGGAGTGTAGGGGCAGGAGAGACCCAGTACTTC. The chain is built from TRBV30 and TRBJ2-5; a possible D gene is TRBD1 (5 bases). The CDR3 is 13 residues long. Between the trimmed V and J ends, which lost 0 bases and 4 bases, there was a span of 9 bases. Germline V gene sequence: CDR1 GTSNPN, CDR2 SVGIG (reference sequence).